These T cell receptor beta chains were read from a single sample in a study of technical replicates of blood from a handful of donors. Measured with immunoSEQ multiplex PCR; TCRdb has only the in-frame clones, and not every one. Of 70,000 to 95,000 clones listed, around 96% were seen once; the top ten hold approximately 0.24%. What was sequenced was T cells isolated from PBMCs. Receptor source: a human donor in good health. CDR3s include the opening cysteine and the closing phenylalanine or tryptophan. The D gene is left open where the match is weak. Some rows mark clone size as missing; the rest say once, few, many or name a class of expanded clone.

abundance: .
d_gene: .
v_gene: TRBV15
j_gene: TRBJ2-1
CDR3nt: TGTGCCACCAGCAGAGTTGCAGGTGAGCAGTTCTTC
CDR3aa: CATSRVAGEQFF

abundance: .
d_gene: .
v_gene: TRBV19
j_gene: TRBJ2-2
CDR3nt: TGTGCCAGTAGACCTAGCGAGATGGACACCGGGGAGCTGTTTTTT
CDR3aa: CASRPSEMDTGELFF

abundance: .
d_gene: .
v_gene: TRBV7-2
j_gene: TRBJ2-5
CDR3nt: TGTGCCAGCAGCTTAGCGCGGCGATCACAAGAGACCCAGTACTTC
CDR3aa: CASSLARRSQETQYF

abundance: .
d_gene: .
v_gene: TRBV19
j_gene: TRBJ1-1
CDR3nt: TGTGCCAGTAGGGAAGGGGACTCCGGAGGTCCTGAAGCTTTCTTT
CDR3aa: CASREGDSGGPEAFF

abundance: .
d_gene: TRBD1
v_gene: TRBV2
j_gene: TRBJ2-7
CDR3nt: TGTGCCAGCCGGATACAGACAGGGGCGTACGAGCAGTACTTC
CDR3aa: CASRIQTGAYEQYF

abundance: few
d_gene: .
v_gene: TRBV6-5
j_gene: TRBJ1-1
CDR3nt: TGTGCCAGCAGATGGGACTTCCTGAACACTGAAGCTTTCTTT
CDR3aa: CASRWDFLNTEAFF

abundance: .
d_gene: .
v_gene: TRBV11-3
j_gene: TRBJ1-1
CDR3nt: TGTGCCAGCAGCCCGCACAGGGCGCAAACGAACACTGAAGCTTTCTTT
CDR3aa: CASSPHRAQTNTEAFF

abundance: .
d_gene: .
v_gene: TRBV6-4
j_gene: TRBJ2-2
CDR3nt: TGTGCCACGCGGAGTAGCGGGAACACCGGGGAGCTGTTTTTT
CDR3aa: CATRSSGNTGELFF

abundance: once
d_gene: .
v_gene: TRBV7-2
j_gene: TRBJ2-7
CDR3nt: TGTGCCAGCAGCTTAGCGAGAGTCTACGAGCAGTACTTC
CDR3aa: CASSLARVYEQYF

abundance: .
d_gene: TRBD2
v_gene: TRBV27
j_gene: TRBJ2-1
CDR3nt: TGTGCCAGCAAAAGAGCGGGAGGGTCCTACAATGAGCAGTTCTTC
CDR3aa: CASKRAGGSYNEQFF

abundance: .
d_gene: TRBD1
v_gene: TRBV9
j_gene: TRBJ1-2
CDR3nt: TGTGCCAGCAGCGTAGAAGGGACAGATTCCTATGGCTACACCTTC
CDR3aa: CASSVEGTDSYGYTF

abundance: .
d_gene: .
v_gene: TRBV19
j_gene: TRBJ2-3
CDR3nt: TGTGCCAGTATGGAACACGGACTAACTAGCACAGATACGCAGTATTTT
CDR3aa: CASMEHGLTSTDTQYF

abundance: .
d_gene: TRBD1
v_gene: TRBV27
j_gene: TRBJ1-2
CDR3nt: TGTGCCAGCAGTTTCCTGGAGGACAGGGGGTATGGCTACACCTTC
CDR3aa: CASSFLEDRGYGYTF

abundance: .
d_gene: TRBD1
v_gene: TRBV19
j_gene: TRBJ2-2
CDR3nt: TGTGCCAGTAATACCAACAGGGGGATCGGGGAGCTGTTTTTT
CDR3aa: CASNTNRGIGELFF

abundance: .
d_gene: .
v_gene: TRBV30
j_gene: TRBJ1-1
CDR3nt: TGTGCCTGGACCAGACAGAACACTGAAGCTTTCTTT
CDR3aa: CAWTRQNTEAFF

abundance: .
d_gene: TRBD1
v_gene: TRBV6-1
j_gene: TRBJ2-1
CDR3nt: TGTGCCAGCCACGGGACAGACTACAATGAGCAGTTCTTC
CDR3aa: CASHGTDYNEQFF

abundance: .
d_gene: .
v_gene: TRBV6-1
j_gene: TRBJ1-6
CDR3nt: TGTGCCAGCAGGGATAGGGGGTCGCCACCCCTCCACTTT
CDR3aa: CASRDRGSPPLHF

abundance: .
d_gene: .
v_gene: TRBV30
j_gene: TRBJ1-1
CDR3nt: TGTGCCTGGAGTGTCCTCGGTGAAGCTTTCTTT
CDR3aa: CAWSVLGEAFF

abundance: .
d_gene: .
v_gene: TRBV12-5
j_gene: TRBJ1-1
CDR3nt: TGTGCTAGTGGTTTGGTCTTAGGGCAGGGAGGGTGGAACACTGAAGCTTTCTTT
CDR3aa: CASGLVLGQGGWNTEAFF

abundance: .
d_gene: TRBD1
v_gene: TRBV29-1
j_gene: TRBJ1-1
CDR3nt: TGCAGCGCCCGACGCGGGACAGGGATCACTGAAGCTTTCTTT
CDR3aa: CSARRGTGITEAFF

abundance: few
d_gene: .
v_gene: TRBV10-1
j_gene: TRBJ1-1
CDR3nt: TGCGCCAGCAGGAGGGCCGTGAACACTGAAGCTTTCTTT
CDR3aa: CASRRAVNTEAFF

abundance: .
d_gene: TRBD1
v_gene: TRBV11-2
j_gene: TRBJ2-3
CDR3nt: TGTGCCAGCAGCCCGGGGACAGGGGGCATTGATACGCAGTATTTT
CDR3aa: CASSPGTGGIDTQYF

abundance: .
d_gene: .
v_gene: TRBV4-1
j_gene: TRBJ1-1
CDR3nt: TGCGCCAGCAGCCAAGTGGGAAGGGGTAACACTGAAGCTTTCTTT
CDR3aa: CASSQVGRGNTEAFF

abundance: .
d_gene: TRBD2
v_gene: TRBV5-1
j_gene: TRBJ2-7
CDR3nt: TGCGCCAGCAGCTCTGGACTAGCGGGAGGATCCGCCTACGAGCAGTACTTC
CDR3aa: CASSSGLAGGSAYEQYF

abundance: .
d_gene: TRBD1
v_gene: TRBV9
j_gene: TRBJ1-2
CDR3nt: TGTGCCAGCAGTGGCCTCAGGGGGATGAATGAAGGCTACACCTTC
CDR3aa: CASSGLRGMNEGYTF

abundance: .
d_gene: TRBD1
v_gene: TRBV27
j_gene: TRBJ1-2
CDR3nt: TGTGCCAGCAGCGTACAGGGGACCCACTATGGCTACACCTTC
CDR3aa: CASSVQGTHYGYTF

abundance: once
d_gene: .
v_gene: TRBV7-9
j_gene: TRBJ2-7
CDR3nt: TGTGCCAGCAGTTCACCTGCCGGGATTGCCACCTACGAGCAGTACTTC
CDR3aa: CASSSPAGIATYEQYF

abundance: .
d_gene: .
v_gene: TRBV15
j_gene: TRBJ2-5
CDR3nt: TGTGCCACCAGCAGTCCTTCTAGACCGGCCCAGTACTTC
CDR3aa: CATSSPSRPAQYF

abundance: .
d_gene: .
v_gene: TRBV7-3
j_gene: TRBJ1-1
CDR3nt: TGTGCCAGCAGCCAAACAGGGAACATGAACACTGAAGCTTTCTTT
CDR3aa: CASSQTGNMNTEAFF

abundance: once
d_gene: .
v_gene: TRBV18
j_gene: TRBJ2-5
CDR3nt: TGTGCCAGCTCACCTAACGGAGAGACCCAGTACTTC
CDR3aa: CASSPNGETQYF

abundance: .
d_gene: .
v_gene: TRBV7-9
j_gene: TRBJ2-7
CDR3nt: TGTGCCAGCAGCGTAGCCCTTTTAGACGAGCAGTACTTC
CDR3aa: CASSVALLDEQYF